The following is a TCR beta chain sequence with its context. No antigen is known for it. Every donor provided 7.5 to 10 milliliters of peripheral blood. A minimum of 5 micrograms of total RNA was extracted per sample. The V gene's germline CDR1 is LNHNV and CDR2 YYDKDF (reference sequence). The CDR3 spans 15 residues. Trimming left V 5 bases short and J 6 bases short, with 17 bases between. The data were taken from a study of blood T cells in healthy people across ages. Study as a whole: Template switching captured about one barcoded beta molecule per two T cells. Regarding the study as a whole: More naive CD4+ cells and higher diversity marked long-lived donors relative to aged donors.

Sample-barcoded 5' priming and a J-beta primer mix drove a second PCR of about 6 to 12 cycles. Each CDR3 protein is one row after TCRdb ran MiXCR on the 5' RACE reads. The sample yields hundreds of thousands of distinct CDR3 sequences, over 20% seen once. This TCR derives from a man between 65 and 80 years old in good health. The sample taken for sequencing was blood. This chain links TRBV15 with TRBJ2-1; D perhaps matches TRBD1 (5 bases). CDR3 region: CATSPRIAGFNEQFF. The CDR3 coding sequence is TGTGCCACCAGCCCCAGGATTGCAGGGTTCAATGAGCAGTTCTTC.